These 17 T cell receptor beta chains were sequenced from one sample in a study of blood T cells in healthy people across ages. A J-beta primer mix and a sample-barcoded 5' primer were used in a second PCR of roughly 7 to 12 cycles. TCRdb re-called the 5' RACE reads through MiXCR, storing one row per CDR3 protein. Of about 640,000 distinct CDR3 sequences in the sample, about 53% were seen once. The sample was blood. These receptors were collected from a man between 60 and 75 years old in good health.

The table lists this clonotype with a few counts. The chain carries TRBV7-9 and TRBJ2-6, with TRBD1 matching 8 bases. The ends lost 4 bases at V and 2 bases at J; junction bases unmatched: 7. The germline CDR1 and CDR2 sequences are SEHNR and FQNEAQ (reference sequence). The CDR3 loop spans 17 amino acids. Written as DNA, the CDR3 is TGTGCCAGCAGCTCCAGGACAGGGCAGGCTGGGGCCAACGTCCTGACTTTC. Residues: CASSSRTGQAGANVLTF.

Comment on this clonotype: One end of the junction fails to match germline, which may point to a read error. The genes are TRBV6-1 and TRBJ2-4; a possible D gene is TRBD1 (5 bases). Matching the DNA end better, TRBJ2-7 makes the J call doubtful. CDR1 is MNHNS, CDR2 SASEGT, per germline. The CDR3 totals 15 residues. As DNA, the CDR3 is TGTGCCAGCAGTGAACAGGGTGTGGGATCCTTCGAGCAGTACTTC. Translating it yields CASSEQGVGSFEQYF.

The chain is built from TRBV20-1 and TRBJ1-6, with TRBD1 as a possible D gene (6 bases). CDR1 DFQATT and CDR2 SNEGSKA come from the germline V gene (reference sequence). Trimming took 6 bases from V and 9 from J, leaving 15 bases between them. The CDR3 length is 13 residues. The DNA of the CDR3 is TGCAGTGCAATCGAGGGGGGGAGTTCACCCCTCCACTTT. Translating it yields CSAIEGGSSPLHF.

The V and J genes are TRBV2 and TRBJ2-2, with D tentatively TRBD2 (6 bases). V was pared by 5 bases and J by 0 bases, with 10 bases between. CDR1 and CDR2 (germline): SNHLY, FYNNEI. This CDR3 has 15 amino acids. The CDR3 DNA is TGTGCCAGCAGTAACAGGAGGGCGAACACCGGGGAGCTGTTTTTT. Translating gives CASSNRRANTGELFF.

This chain links TRBV5-5 with TRBJ1-2; unclear D gene. Trimming shortened V by 0 bases and J by 4 bases, and 10 bases separated the two germline ends. This CDR3 region has 14 residues. Germline loops: CDR1 SGHKS, CDR2 YYEKEE (reference sequence). The CDR3 sequence: CASSLEAATYGYTF. The CDR3 DNA is TGTGCCAGCAGCTTGGAGGCAGCCACCTATGGCTACACCTTC.

The chain couples TRBV7-8 to TRBJ1-5, with TRBD1 matching 8 bases. Germline CDR1 reads SGHVS; CDR2 reads FQNEAQ. This CDR3 is 18 amino acids long. V shed 3 bases, J shed 2 bases, and the junction held 12 bases outside the gene matches. In nucleotides, the CDR3 is TGTGCCAGCAGCTTGAGGGTCAGGACAGGGTACGGCAATCAGCCCCAGCATTTT. This gives the protein CASSLRVRTGYGNQPQHF.

For the CDR3, the DNA is TGTGCCAGCAGCTTAGCTGACAGAAATTCACCCCTCCACTTT. Translating gives CASSLADRNSPLHF. The gene calls are TRBV7-2 and TRBJ1-6; possibly TRBD1 for D (5 bases). CDR3 length: 14 amino acids. Trimming took off 0 bases at V and 7 bases at J, with 7 bases between the two ends. Per germline, CDR1 SGHTA and CDR2 FQGNSA.

The chain couples TRBV7-6 to TRBJ2-5; D not certain. Per the germline V gene, CDR1 is SGHVS and CDR2 is FNYEAQ. Trimming took 1 base from V and 11 from J, leaving 20 bases between them. This CDR3 is 15 amino acids long. CDR3 sequence (DNA): TGTGCCAGCAGCTTAGACTACGGCGACCACAATGAGCAGTACTTC. Amino acid sequence: CASSLDYGDHNEQYF. The whole variable domain, filled in from reference TRBV7-6 and TRBJ2-5, reads GAGVSQSPRYKVTKRGQDVALRCDPISGHVSLYWYRQALGQGPEFLTYFNYEAQQDKSGLPNDRFSAERPEGSISTLTIQRTEQRDSAMYRCASSLDYGDHNEQYFGPGTRLLVL.

This clonotype was recorded once. The rearrangement joins TRBV28 to TRBJ1-6, with TRBD1 as a possible D gene (6 bases). Germline assignment: CDR1 MDHEN and CDR2 SYDVKM. The CDR3 sequence is 13 residues long. Trimming pared 9 bases from V and 8 bases from J, leaving 14 bases between. CDR3 amino acids: CASGEDSHSPLHF. The CDR3 nucleotides read TGTGCCAGTGGGGAGGACAGTCATTCACCCCTCCACTTT.

The chain uses TRBV20-1 and TRBJ2-5, with 13 bases identical to TRBD2. CDR1 and CDR2 (germline): DFQATT, SNEGSKA (reference sequence). The CDR3 length is 15 residues. The junction had 7 bases not matched to a gene; V was cut back by 4 bases and J by 5 bases. The CDR3 sequence: CSAKSGTSGVETQYF. The CDR3 bases are TGCAGTGCTAAATCTGGGACTAGCGGGGTCGAGACCCAGTACTTC.

This clonotype was observed many times. This chain connects TRBV7-2 to TRBJ2-7; no clear D gene. Germline V gives CDR1 SGHTA, CDR2 FQGNSA. This CDR3 has 13 residues. Trimming removed 0 bases at V and 5 bases at J, with 8 bases between. CDR3 nucleotides: TGTGCCAGCAGCTTAGCGCGAAGGGACGAGCAGTACTTC. Translating gives CASSLARRDEQYF.

The rearrangement uses TRBV18 and TRBJ1-6, with a tentative D call TRBD1 (6 bases). The germline V gene has CDR1 KGHSH and CDR2 LQKENI. This CDR3 is 13 amino acids long. The V gene lost 6 bases and the J gene lost 9 bases, with 12 bases spanning the gap. The CDR3 DNA reads as TGTGCCAGCTCCCCAGGGGAGGCTTCACCCCTCCACTTT. Its translation: CASSPGEASPLHF.

The chain couples TRBV3-1 to TRBJ2-3; D is possibly TRBD1 or TRBD2 (6 bases each). The germline gives CDR1 LGHDT, CDR2 YNNKEL (reference sequence). This CDR3 has 16 residues. Trimming left V 4 bases short and J 0 bases short, with 14 bases between. The DNA of the CDR3 is TGTGCCAGCAGCCCACCTGAGGGGGGAAGCACAGATACGCAGTATTTT. Translating it yields CASSPPEGGSTDTQYF.

The V gene is TRBV4-1, the J gene TRBJ2-5, with 14 bases identical to TRBD2. The CDR3 has 17 residues. The V segment lost 0 bases and the J segment 7 bases; nucleotides outside the gene matches: 7. Germline V lookup: CDR1 MGHRA, CDR2 YSYEKL. The CDR3 is CASSQETSGGAGATQYF. In nucleotides, the CDR3 is TGCGCCAGCAGCCAAGAGACTAGCGGGGGGGCCGGGGCGACCCAGTACTTC.

The rearrangement links TRBV3-1 to TRBJ2-1; no clear D. In germline, CDR1 is LGHDT, CDR2 YNNKEL (reference sequence). The CDR3 has 14 amino acids. Trimming took off 0 bases at V and 5 bases at J, with 8 bases between the two ends. The DNA of the CDR3 is TGTGCCAGCAGCCAAGAGCCCCCTGACAATGAGCAGTTCTTC. It translates to CASSQEPPDNEQFF.

This clonotype has only one observation. J is TRBJ2-1 and V is TRBV12-3 or TRBV12-4; 7 nucleotides agree with TRBD1. CDR3 length: 13 amino acids. V shed 6 bases and J 6 bases; nucleotides not matched to a gene: 5. The CDR3 region is CASSHGTANEQFF. The CDR3 bases are TGTGCCAGCAGCCACGGGACAGCCAATGAGCAGTTCTTC.

CDR3: CASSFTRGRNEKLFF. DNA of the CDR3: TGTGCCAGCAGTTTCACCAGGGGGCGAAATGAAAAACTGTTTTTT. The chain uses TRBV27 and TRBJ1-4, with 8 bases identical to TRBD1. The CDR3 is 15 amino acids. V was pared by 3 bases and J by 5 bases, with 5 bases of the junction left unmatched. Germline V gene lookup returns CDR1 MNHEY and CDR2 SMNVEV (reference sequence).